In its sample, the clone carrying this T cell receptor beta chain was seen a few times. The germline V gene encodes CDR1 MDHEN and CDR2 SYDVKM. Losses at the gene ends were 8 bases for V and 9 bases for J; bases not matched to a gene: 11. This CDR3 is built from 15 residues. The data derive from a study of blood T cell repertoires in COVID-19. At the level of the study: Donors in the United States, Italy and Spain gave samples during acute or convalescent COVID-19. Sources were T cells, B-cell-depleted T cells, or PBMCs; the material itself was cDNA or gDNA.

The protocol was immunoSEQ multiplex PCR, while the TCRdb copy is restricted to in-frame clones and leaves out a portion. Seen here are roughly 100,000 clones, roughly 80% observed once, and the top ten hold roughly 14%. The chain uses TRBV28 and TRBJ1-5; TRBD1 agrees at 12 bases. The TCR comes from a woman aged 80 or over with acute or convalescent COVID-19. Specimen: peripheral blood. CDR3 sequence (DNA): TGTGCCAGCTCCTCGGCTGGGACAGGGGGCCTGCCCCAGCATTTT. It codes for CASSSAGTGGLPQHF.